This TCR beta chain comes out of a study of regulatory T cells in long-lasting Graves disease. iRepertoire HTBI primers and Arm-PCR of CDR3 regions built TCR beta libraries. MiXCR, run by TCRdb on the multiplex PCR reads, gives a single entry per CDR3 protein. The table lists around 250,000 distinct CDR3 sequences, approximately 18% of them singletons. Time point defined: newly diagnosed GD, antithyroid drugs for less than 3 months. Isolated PBMC RNA provided the starting material for the TCR library. Ten or more counts support this clonotype. Germline-derived CDR1 and CDR2 are KGHSH and LQKENI. The CDR3 sequence is 13 residues long. With 5 bases removed from V and 4 bases from J, the gap between germline ends came to 9 bases. This same sample was also taken into another study, of T cells in Graves' hyperthyroidism and ophthalmopathy.

Sequences were derived from peripheral blood mononuclear cells (PBMCs), sampled at new diagnosis, from a patient treated with antithyroid drugs. The TCR comes from a woman aged 25-40 years with Graves disease. The rearrangement uses TRBV18 and TRBJ1-5; maybe TRBD1 (5 bases). The CDR3 sequence: CASSIQENQPQHF. The CDR3 bases are TGTGCCAGCTCAATACAGGAGAATCAGCCCCAGCATTTT.